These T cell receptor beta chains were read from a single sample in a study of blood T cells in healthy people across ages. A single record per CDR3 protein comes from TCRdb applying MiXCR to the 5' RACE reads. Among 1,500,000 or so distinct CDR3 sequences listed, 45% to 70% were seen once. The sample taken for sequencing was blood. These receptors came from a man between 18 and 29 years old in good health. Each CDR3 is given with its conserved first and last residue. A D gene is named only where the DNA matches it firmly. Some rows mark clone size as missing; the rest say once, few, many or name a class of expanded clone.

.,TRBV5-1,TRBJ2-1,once,CASHPGDGSYNEQFF,TGCGCCAGCCACCCTGGCGATGGCTCCTACAATGAGCAGTTCTTC
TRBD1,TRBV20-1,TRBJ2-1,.,CSATPIDRDNEQFF,TGCAGTGCTACCCCAATCGACAGGGATAATGAGCAGTTCTTC
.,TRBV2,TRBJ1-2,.,CASSAAGANYGYTF,TGTGCCAGCAGTGCGGCAGGGGCAAACTATGGCTACACCTTC
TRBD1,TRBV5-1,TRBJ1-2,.,CASSGGQGDGGYTF,TGCGCCAGCAGCGGCGGACAGGGGGACGGTGGCTACACCTTC
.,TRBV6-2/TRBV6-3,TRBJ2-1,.,CASSYSTANEQFF,TGTGCCAGCAGTTACTCGACGGCAAATGAGCAGTTCTTC
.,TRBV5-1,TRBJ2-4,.,CASSNRDTYKNIQYF,TGCGCCAGCAGCAACCGGGACACCTACAAAAACATTCAGTACTTC
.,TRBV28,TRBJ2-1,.,CASSQQPNEQFF,TGTGCCAGCAGCCAACAGCCGAATGAGCAGTTCTTC
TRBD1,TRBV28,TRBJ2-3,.,CASRLGTVSTDTQYF,TGTGCCAGCAGACTAGGGACAGTGAGCACAGATACGCAGTATTTT
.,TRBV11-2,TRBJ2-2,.,CASSPYGAGNTGELFF,TGTGCCAGCAGCCCCTATGGAGCGGGGAACACCGGGGAGCTGTTTTTT
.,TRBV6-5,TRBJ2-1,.,CASSPLPAVDEQFF,TGTGCCAGCAGCCCACTACCCGCCGTCGATGAGCAGTTCTTC
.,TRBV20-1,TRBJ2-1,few,CSARDPTHAYNEQFF,TGCAGTGCTAGAGATCCGACCCATGCCTACAATGAGCAGTTCTTC
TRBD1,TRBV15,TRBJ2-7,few,CATSRDLGTAFSYEQYF,TGTGCCACCAGCAGAGACTTAGGGACAGCTTTCTCCTACGAGCAGTACTTC
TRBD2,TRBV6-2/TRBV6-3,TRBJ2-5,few,CASSYAPTSGVKTQYF,TGTGCCAGCAGTTACGCCCCAACTAGCGGGGTGAAGACCCAGTACTTC
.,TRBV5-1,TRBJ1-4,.,CASSFQQGANEKLFF,TGCGCCAGCAGCTTTCAACAGGGTGCTAATGAAAAACTGTTTTTT
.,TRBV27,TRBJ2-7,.,CASRATSYEQYF,TGTGCCAGCAGGGCCACCTCCTACGAGCAGTACTTC
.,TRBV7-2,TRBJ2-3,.,CASTPVLVGDTQYF,TGTGCCAGCACCCCGGTTCTAGTTGGGGATACGCAGTATTTT
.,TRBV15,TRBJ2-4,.,CATREKNIQYF,TGTGCCACCAGGGAGAAAAACATTCAGTACTTC
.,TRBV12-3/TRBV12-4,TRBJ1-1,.,CASSSGTTEAFF,TGTGCCAGCAGTTCAGGCACCACTGAAGCTTTCTTT
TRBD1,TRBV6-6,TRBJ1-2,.,CASSYSRTGQYGYTF,TGTGCCAGCAGTTACTCTAGGACAGGTCAATATGGCTACACCTTC
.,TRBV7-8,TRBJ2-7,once,CASSLSLRDNELYEQYF,TGTGCCAGCAGCTTAAGTCTCCGGGACAACGAACTCTACGAGCAGTACTTC
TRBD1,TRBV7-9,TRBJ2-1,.,CASNPTYIITGDEQFF,TGTGCCAGCAACCCGACCTATATAATCACAGGGGATGAGCAGTTCTTC
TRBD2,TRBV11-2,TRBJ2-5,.,CASGKGTSGREWETQYF,TGTGCCAGCGGCAAGGGGACTAGCGGGAGGGAATGGGAGACCCAGTACTTC
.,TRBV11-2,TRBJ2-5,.,CASSPQGIRQETQYF,TGTGCCAGCAGCCCGCAAGGGATCCGACAAGAGACCCAGTACTTC
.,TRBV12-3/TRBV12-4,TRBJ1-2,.,CASSPRRDSKKGYTF,TGTGCCAGCAGCCCACGCCGGGACTCCAAAAAGGGCTACACCTTC
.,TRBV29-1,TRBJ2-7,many,CSARTEAYEQYF,TGCAGCGCAAGGACAGAGGCCTACGAGCAGTACTTC
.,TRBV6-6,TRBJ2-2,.,CASNQLGTGELFF,TGTGCCAGCAACCAACTAGGAACCGGGGAGCTGTTTTTT
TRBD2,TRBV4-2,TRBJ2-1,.,CASSQDGAGGRNEQFF,TGTGCCAGCAGCCAAGATGGAGCGGGGGGGCGGAATGAGCAGTTCTTC
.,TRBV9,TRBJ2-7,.,CASSVALALSYEQYF,TGTGCCAGCAGCGTAGCATTAGCGCTGTCCTACGAGCAGTACTTC
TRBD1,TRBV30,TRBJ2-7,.,CAWSVDRGTYEQYF,TGTGCCTGGAGTGTAGACAGGGGAACCTACGAGCAGTACTTC
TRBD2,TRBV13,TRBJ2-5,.,CASSQRGTSGDLETQYF,TGTGCCAGCAGCCAACGGGGGACTAGCGGGGACTTGGAGACCCAGTACTTC
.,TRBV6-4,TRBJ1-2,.,CASSEGRGSYGYTF,TGTGCCAGCAGTGAGGGCAGGGGTAGCTATGGCTACACCTTC
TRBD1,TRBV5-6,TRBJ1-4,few,CASSLDRGEKLFF,TGTGCCAGCAGCTTGGACAGGGGAGAAAAACTGTTTTTT
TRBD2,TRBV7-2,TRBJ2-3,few,CASSSQAGDLSSPQYF,TGTGCCAGCAGCTCCCAAGCGGGAGACCTTAGTTCGCCGCAGTATTTT
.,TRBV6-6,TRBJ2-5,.,CASSSTRGNQETQYF,TGTGCCAGCAGTTCCACAAGGGGTAACCAAGAGACCCAGTACTTC
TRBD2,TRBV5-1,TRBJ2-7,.,CASSLGLAGGRYNEQYF,TGCGCCAGCAGCTTAGGACTAGCGGGAGGGCGATACAATGAGCAGTACTTC
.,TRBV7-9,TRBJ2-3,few,CASSPLMGIGNTQYF,TGTGCCAGCAGCCCCCTTATGGGGATTGGAAATACGCAGTATTTT
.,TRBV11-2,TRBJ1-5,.,CASSSLHGSNQPRHF,TGTGCCAGCAGCTCCCTTCACGGTAGCAATCAGCCCCGGCATTTT
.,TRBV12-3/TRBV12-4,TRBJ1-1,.,CASSLARGGVDTEAFF,TGTGCCAGCAGTTTAGCGAGGGGGGGAGTGGACACTGAAGCTTTCTTT
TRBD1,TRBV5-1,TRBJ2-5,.,CASSTLPGQNQETQYF,TGCGCCAGCAGCACCTTACCGGGACAGAACCAAGAGACCCAGTACTTC
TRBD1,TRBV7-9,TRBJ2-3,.,CASSFTRQGARTDTQYF,TGTGCCAGCAGCTTCACCCGACAGGGGGCTAGGACAGATACGCAGTATTTT
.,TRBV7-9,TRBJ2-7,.,CASSDINRVYEQYF,TGTGCCAGCAGCGATATTAACAGGGTCTACGAGCAGTACTTC
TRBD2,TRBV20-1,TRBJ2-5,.,CSAREGLAAQETQYF,TGCAGTGCTAGAGAAGGACTAGCGGCACAAGAGACCCAGTACTTC
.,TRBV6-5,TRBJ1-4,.,CATQVALNEKLFF,TGTGCCACCCAGGTCGCTCTTAATGAAAAGCTGTTTTTT
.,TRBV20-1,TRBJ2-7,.,CSASNSVTGVEQYF,TGCAGTGCTAGTAATTCCGTTACGGGAGTCGAGCAGTACTTC
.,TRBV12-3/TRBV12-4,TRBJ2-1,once,CASSSAARGFRETQFF,TGTGCCAGCAGTTCCGCAGCGAGGGGTTTTCGAGAGACCCAGTTCTTC
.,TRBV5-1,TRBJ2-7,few,CASSLKDGGYYEQYF,TGCGCCAGCAGCTTGAAGGATGGGGGCTACTACGAGCAGTACTTC
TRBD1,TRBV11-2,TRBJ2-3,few,CASSLEGTGGRDTQYF,TGTGCCAGCAGCTTAGAGGGTACAGGGGGGCGAGATACGCAGTATTTT
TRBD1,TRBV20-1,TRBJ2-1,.,CSAVRDSHNNEQFF,TGCAGTGCTGTCCGGGACAGTCATAACAATGAGCAGTTCTTC
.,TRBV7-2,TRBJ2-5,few,CASSMWGNQETQYF,TGTGCCAGCAGCATGTGGGGAAACCAAGAGACCCAGTACTTC